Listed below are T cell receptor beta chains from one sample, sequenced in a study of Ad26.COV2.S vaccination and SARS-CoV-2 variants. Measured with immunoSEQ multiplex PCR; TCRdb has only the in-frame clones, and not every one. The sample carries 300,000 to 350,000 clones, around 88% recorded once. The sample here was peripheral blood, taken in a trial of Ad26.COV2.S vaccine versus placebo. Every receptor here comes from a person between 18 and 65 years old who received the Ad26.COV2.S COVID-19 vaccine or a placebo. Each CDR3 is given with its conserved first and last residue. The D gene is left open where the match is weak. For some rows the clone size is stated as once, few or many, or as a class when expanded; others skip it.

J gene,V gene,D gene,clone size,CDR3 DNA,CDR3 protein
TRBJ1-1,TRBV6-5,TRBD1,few,TGTGCCAGCTTCCGGGGACAGGGAAACACTGAAGCTTTCTTT,CASFRGQGNTEAFF
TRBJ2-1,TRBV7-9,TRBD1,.,TGTGCCAGCAGCCTGGGGGACAGGGGGCATGATGAGCAGTTCTTC,CASSLGDRGHDEQFF
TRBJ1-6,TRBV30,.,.,TGTGCCTGGACCCCAGCGGATAATTCACCCCTCCACTTT,CAWTPADNSPLHF
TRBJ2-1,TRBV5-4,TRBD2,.,TGTGCCAGCAGCAGAGGGACTAGCGGGGGATCCTACAATGAGCAGTTCTTC,CASSRGTSGGSYNEQFF
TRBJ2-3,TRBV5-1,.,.,TGCGCCAGCAGCTTGGCCAACCCCACAGATACGCAGTATTTT,CASSLANPTDTQYF
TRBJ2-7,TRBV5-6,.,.,TGTGCCAGCAGCTTGGTCGGGGGACTTACCTACGAGCAGTACTTC,CASSLVGGLTYEQYF
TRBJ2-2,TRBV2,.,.,TGTGCCAGCAGTCGACCCATTCTGGCTAGCGAGAACACCGGGGAGCTGTTTTTT,CASSRPILASENTGELFF
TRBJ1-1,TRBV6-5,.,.,TGTGCCAGCAGTTTGTGGACGGTGAACACTGAAGCTTTCTTT,CASSLWTVNTEAFF
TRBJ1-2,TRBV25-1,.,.,TGTGCCAGCAGTGACGGGCCCCAAGGATATGGCTACACCTTC,CASSDGPQGYGYTF
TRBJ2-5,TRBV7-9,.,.,TGTGCCAGCAGCTTAGTTTACCGGGGTCGGGAGACCCAGTACTTC,CASSLVYRGRETQYF
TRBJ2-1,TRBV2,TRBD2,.,TGTGCCAGCAGTGCAGTAGCCGTACGGGGGGGTGAGCAGTTCTTC,CASSAVAVRGGEQFF
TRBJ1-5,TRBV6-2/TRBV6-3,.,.,TGTGCCAGCAGCCGGTCGGGCAATCAGCCCCAGCATTTT,CASSRSGNQPQHF
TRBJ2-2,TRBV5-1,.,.,TGCGCCAGCAGCTTGATGTTCTCTACCGGGGAGCTGTTTTTT,CASSLMFSTGELFF
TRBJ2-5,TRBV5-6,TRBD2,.,TGTGCCAGCAGCTTAGGACTAGCGGGAGTACAAGAGACCCAGTACTTC,CASSLGLAGVQETQYF
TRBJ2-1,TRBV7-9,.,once,TGTGCCAGCAGCCCCATACAGGGCCGTTCCTACAATGAGCAGTTCTTC,CASSPIQGRSYNEQFF
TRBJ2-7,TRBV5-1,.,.,TGCGCCAGCAGCTTGGGCTCCGCAGGGAACGAGCAGTACTTC,CASSLGSAGNEQYF
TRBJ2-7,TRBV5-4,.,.,TGTGCCAGCAGCCAAACCCTGACTAGAGCATTAGACGAGCAGTACTTC,CASSQTLTRALDEQYF
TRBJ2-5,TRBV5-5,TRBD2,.,TGTGCCAGCAGCACCGGACTAGCGGGAGCTTCAGAGACCCAGTACTTC,CASSTGLAGASETQYF
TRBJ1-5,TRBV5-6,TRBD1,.,TGTGCCAGCAGCTCAACGCGGACAGGGGATCAGCCCCAGCATTTT,CASSSTRTGDQPQHF
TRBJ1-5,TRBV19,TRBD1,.,TGTGCCAGTACCCACGGACAGGGCTTGGATCAGCCCCAGCATTTT,CASTHGQGLDQPQHF
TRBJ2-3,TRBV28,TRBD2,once,TGTGCCAGCAGCCCGGCCGGGGGGAGGACCGATACGCAGTATTTT,CASSPAGGRTDTQYF
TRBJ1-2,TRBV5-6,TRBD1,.,TGTGCCAGCAGCCTCAGTGGGCAGGGGGCCCTCTATGGCTACACCTTC,CASSLSGQGALYGYTF
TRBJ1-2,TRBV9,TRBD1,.,TGTGCCAGCAGCGCCGTGGGGACAGCGAATAACTATGGCTACACCTTC,CASSAVGTANNYGYTF